In its sample, the clone carrying this T cell receptor beta chain was seen a few times. A much bigger clone sits one base away, suggesting this may be a read error. From roughly 400 ng of RNA, a library with molecular barcoded alpha/delta and beta/gamma adaptors was made. TCRdb reanalysed the reads using MiXCR and keeps one entry per CDR3 protein. Of some 120,000 distinct CDR3 sequences in the sample, 10% to 15% were seen once. This specimen belongs to a study of read filtering for tumor transcriptome and immune sequencing. The CDR3 length is 13 residues. CDR1 and CDR2 from the germline V gene are SGHTA and FQGNSA.

This rearrangement joins TRBV7-2 to TRBJ2-5, with D unresolved. The sequence derives from a donor aged 40 or older with multiple myeloma. Sequenced sample: a population of CD138-negative cells sorted from bone marrow. CDR3 loop: CASSFGNQETQHF. The CDR3, as DNA: TGTGCCAGCAGCTTTGGAAACCAAGAGACCCAGCACTTC.